The rows below give T cell receptor beta chains drawn from one sample of a study of human T cells and chemical hapten exposure. From the RACE reads, TCRdb called clonotypes with MiXCR, one entry per CDR3 protein. The table records roughly 98,000 distinct CDR3 sequences, roughly 12% of them present only once. The sample here was whole blood, taken in connection with sensitization to the hapten diphenylcyclopropenone (DPC). These receptor sequences come from a woman in her forties with alopecia areata. Some clones in this sample may be carry-over from other donors' samples. Both conserved end residues are part of each CDR3. Each record gives: clone size, J gene, V gene, D gene, CDR3 protein, CDR3 DNA. A D gene is named only where the DNA matches it firmly. The size entry is marked missing in some rows and otherwise reads once, few, many or a size class.

few,TRBJ2-1,TRBV20-1,TRBD2,CSAISSGVTSGKYNEQFF,TGCAGTGCTATTAGTAGTGGGGTGACTAGCGGGAAGTACAATGAGCAGTTCTTC
NA,TRBJ2-1,TRBV12-3/TRBV12-4,NA,CASSPPAGGLGNFDEQFF,TGTGCCAGCAGTCCCCCCGCAGGGGGACTCGGCAATTTCGATGAGCAGTTCTTC
NA,TRBJ2-5,TRBV7-2,NA,CASSLGRDLAETQYF,TGTGCCAGCAGCTTAGGGCGGGACCTGGCCGAGACCCAGTACTTC
few,TRBJ2-5,TRBV29-1,NA,CSAGTVETQYF,TGCAGCGCCGGGACCGTGGAGACCCAGTACTTC
many,TRBJ2-7,TRBV5-4,NA,CASSPIGTYEQYF,TGTGCCAGCAGCCCTATCGGAACCTACGAGCAGTACTTC
many,TRBJ1-5,TRBV27,NA,CASSWDGGGNQPQHF,TGTGCCAGCAGTTGGGACGGCGGGGGCAATCAGCCCCAGCATTTT
few,TRBJ2-7,TRBV20-1,NA,CSAFRVVHRYEQYF,TGCAGTGCCTTTCGGGTGGTACACAGGTACGAGCAGTACTTC
many,TRBJ2-1,TRBV24-1,NA,CATSDPGLHPGDEQFF,TGTGCCACCAGTGACCCGGGACTGCACCCAGGCGATGAGCAGTTCTTC
many,TRBJ1-2,TRBV2,NA,CASSVGLSWGYTF,TGTGCCAGCAGTGTGGGTCTTTCGTGGGGCTACACCTTC
NA,TRBJ1-2,TRBV20-1,NA,CSAVSANYGYTF,TGCAGTGCTGTCAGTGCTAACTATGGCTACACCTTC
NA,TRBJ2-7,TRBV5-1,TRBD1,CASSWDRVMESYEQYF,TGCGCCAGCAGCTGGGACAGGGTTATGGAATCCTACGAGCAGTACTTC
NA,TRBJ1-5,TRBV6-2/TRBV6-3,NA,CASSYRALSNQPQHF,TGTGCCAGCAGTTACCGGGCACTAAGCAATCAGCCCCAGCATTTT
NA,TRBJ2-2,TRBV6-6,NA,CASSYSGRDTGELFF,TGTGCCAGCAGTTACTCTGGCAGGGACACCGGGGAGCTGTTTTTT
NA,TRBJ2-1,TRBV5-6,NA,CASSLTPEQFF,TGTGCCAGCAGCCTCACCCCCGAGCAGTTCTTC
many,TRBJ2-5,TRBV5-1,NA,CASSPQGGLETQYF,TGCGCCAGCAGCCCACAGGGGGGGCTGGAGACCCAGTACTTC
few,TRBJ2-3,TRBV9,NA,CASSVVATSGPQYF,TGTGCCAGCAGCGTAGTAGCAACCTCAGGCCCGCAGTATTTT
NA,TRBJ2-3,TRBV29-1,TRBD1,CSVAGTATDTQYF,TGCAGCGTTGCTGGGACAGCCACAGATACGCAGTATTTT
few,TRBJ1-1,TRBV5-4,NA,CASSAGASMNTEAFF,TGTGCCAGCAGTGCCGGGGCCTCAATGAACACTGAAGCTTTCTTT
few,TRBJ2-5,TRBV6-2/TRBV6-3,NA,CASSRVGKETQYF,TGTGCCAGCAGTAGAGTGGGAAAGGAGACCCAGTACTTC
few,TRBJ2-1,TRBV7-2,TRBD2,CASSTRDYYNEQFF,TGTGCCAGCAGCACCCGGGACTACTACAATGAGCAGTTCTTC
many,TRBJ2-1,TRBV12-3/TRBV12-4,NA,CASGGRLVEGSEQFF,TGTGCCAGCGGTGGACGACTAGTTGAAGGGAGTGAGCAGTTCTTC
many,TRBJ2-2,TRBV6-2/TRBV6-3,TRBD1,CASSTGVSTGELFF,TGTGCCAGCAGTACAGGGGTCTCCACCGGGGAGCTGTTTTTT
few,TRBJ2-1,TRBV6-6,NA,CASRVSRDYNEQFF,TGTGCCAGCCGGGTTTCGAGGGACTACAATGAGCAGTTCTTC
NA,TRBJ2-5,TRBV7-3,TRBD1,CASSSQPPDRVETQYF,TGTGCCAGCAGCTCCCAACCCCCGGACAGGGTGGAGACCCAGTACTTC
few,TRBJ1-1,TRBV28,NA,CASSWARSEAFF,TGTGCCAGCAGTTGGGCCAGGAGTGAAGCTTTCTTT
NA,TRBJ2-3,TRBV2,NA,CASREGRRTLTDTQYF,TGTGCCAGCAGGGAGGGCCGTAGGACTCTCACAGATACGCAGTATTTT
many,TRBJ1-1,TRBV27,NA,CASSLFGEAFF,TGTGCCAGCAGCCTGTTCGGTGAAGCTTTCTTT
NA,TRBJ2-2,TRBV5-1,NA,CASSSRGATGELFF,TGCGCCAGCAGCTCCAGGGGGGCCACCGGGGAGCTGTTTTTT
NA,TRBJ1-2,TRBV10-3,NA,CAISEMTGGYTF,TGTGCCATCAGTGAGATGACCGGAGGCTACACCTTC
few,TRBJ2-3,TRBV11-3,TRBD2,CASSLGTSDTDTQYF,TGTGCCAGCAGCTTGGGGACTAGCGACACAGATACGCAGTATTTT
few,TRBJ2-1,TRBV11-2,TRBD2,CASSLEAGALNEQFF,TGTGCCAGCAGCTTAGAAGCGGGAGCACTCAATGAGCAGTTCTTC
NA,TRBJ2-5,TRBV7-2,TRBD2,CASKRLAGYQETQYF,TGTGCCAGCAAAAGACTAGCGGGGTACCAAGAGACCCAGTACTTC
NA,TRBJ2-7,TRBV11-1,NA,CASSLPASYEQYF,TGTGCCAGCAGCCTCCCCGCCTCCTACGAGCAGTACTTC
many,TRBJ2-1,TRBV11-2,NA,CASSLDRGQHNEQFF,TGTGCCAGCAGCTTAGATCGAGGGCAGCACAATGAGCAGTTCTTC
few,TRBJ1-6,TRBV6-5,NA,CASSYAEGAAYNSPLHF,TGTGCCAGCAGTTATGCCGAAGGGGCAGCTTATAATTCACCCCTCCACTTT
few,TRBJ1-6,TRBV3-1,TRBD1,CASSPRDRASPLHF,TGTGCCAGCAGCCCGAGGGACAGGGCTTCACCCCTCCACTTT
NA,TRBJ1-4,TRBV18,TRBD1,CASSPMRQGGKEKLFF,TGTGCCAGCTCACCAATGCGTCAGGGGGGAAAAGAAAAACTGTTTTTT
few,TRBJ2-7,TRBV6-5,NA,CASSYSQASPYEQYF,TGTGCCAGCAGTTACTCGCAGGCCTCGCCCTACGAGCAGTACTTC
NA,TRBJ2-5,TRBV6-6,NA,CASSPTQETQYF,TGTGCCAGCAGTCCAACCCAAGAGACCCAGTACTTC
few,TRBJ2-3,TRBV7-2,NA,CASSRGGEEDTQYF,TGTGCCAGCAGCCGAGGTGGCGAGGAGGATACGCAGTATTTT
few,TRBJ1-1,TRBV6-5,TRBD1,CASSYGTANTEAFF,TGTGCCAGCAGTTACGGGACAGCAAACACTGAAGCTTTCTTT
few,TRBJ1-1,TRBV20-1,NA,CSARRADEAFF,TGCAGTGCTAGAAGGGCAGATGAAGCTTTCTTT
NA,TRBJ2-2,TRBV5-4,NA,CASSLELVPTGELFF,TGTGCCAGCAGCTTGGAGTTGGTTCCCACCGGGGAGCTGTTTTTT
few,TRBJ1-4,TRBV2,TRBD1,CASRLRGGNEKLFF,TGTGCCAGCCGTCTCCGAGGGGGCAATGAAAAACTGTTTTTT
few,TRBJ1-2,TRBV28,TRBD1,CASRRQGEDSGYTF,TGTGCCAGCAGGCGACAGGGGGAGGATAGTGGCTACACCTTC
few,TRBJ2-5,TRBV21-1,NA,CAIQGSQPRETQYF,TGTGCCATCCAGGGGTCCCAACCCCGAGAGACCCAGTACTTC
NA,TRBJ2-2,TRBV4-3,TRBD2,CASSQKGGLAPGELFF,TGCGCCAGCAGCCAAAAAGGAGGACTAGCGCCAGGGGAGCTGTTTTTT
NA,TRBJ1-5,TRBV24-1,NA,CATSDSGSYSNQPQHF,TGTGCCACCAGTGATTCGGGCAGTTATAGCAATCAGCCCCAGCATTTT
NA,TRBJ1-4,TRBV11-2,NA,CASSLVVRGEKLFF,TGTGCCAGCAGCTTAGTCGTCAGGGGCGAAAAACTGTTTTTT
few,TRBJ2-1,TRBV4-3,NA,CASSAGASYNEQFF,TGCGCCAGCAGCGCAGGGGCCTCCTACAATGAGCAGTTCTTC
NA,TRBJ2-3,TRBV6-2/TRBV6-3,TRBD2,CASSTGTSDTDTQYF,TGTGCCAGCAGTACCGGGACTAGCGATACAGATACGCAGTATTTT
NA,TRBJ2-3,TRBV5-6,TRBD2,CASSLPGLAGRDTQYF,TGTGCCAGCAGCTTGCCCGGGCTAGCGGGACGGGATACGCAGTATTTT
NA,TRBJ2-7,TRBV4-2,NA,CASSQDLSYEQYF,TGTGCCAGCAGCCAAGATCTCAGCTACGAGCAGTACTTC
many,TRBJ2-2,TRBV10-1,TRBD2,CASSWTSGRRNTGELFF,TGCGCCAGCAGTTGGACTAGCGGGAGGAGAAACACCGGGGAGCTGTTTTTT
NA,TRBJ2-5,TRBV7-9,NA,CASSPILQETQYF,TGTGCCAGCAGCCCTATTCTGCAAGAGACCCAGTACTTC
NA,TRBJ2-1,TRBV11-3,TRBD2,CASSLTSGDNEQFF,TGTGCCAGCAGCTTGACTAGCGGGGACAATGAGCAGTTCTTC